Below, one T cell receptor (beta chain) is given with its context. This sample was taken from a study of cytomegalovirus exposure and HLA in healthy donors. Sequencing was performed with immunoSEQ multiplex PCR; in TCRdb, only in-frame clones are kept and a portion is missing. The sample yields 150,000 to 200,000 clones, about 86% seen once. The sequencing sample was made of PBMCs. This clonotype originated in a woman aged 25 to 39 in good health and CMV-seronegative.

The CDR3 coding sequence is TGTGCCAGCGCCGAAGCCGGGACACCATACGAGCAGTACTTC. Residues: CASAEAGTPYEQYF. The chain combines TRBV2 with TRBJ2-7, with D possibly matching TRBD1 (6 bases). V lost 8 bases and J 4 bases, leaving 18 bases between the germline ends. Germline CDR1 reads SNHLY; CDR2 reads FYNNEI. The CDR3 has 14 residues. The full variable domain, rest sourced from reference TRBV2 and TRBJ2-7, is EPEVTQTPSHQVTQMGQEVILRCVPISNHLYFYWYRQILGQKVEFLVSFYNNEISEKSEIFDDQFSVERPDGSNFTLKIRSTKLEDSAMYFCASAEAGTPYEQYFGPGTRLTVT.